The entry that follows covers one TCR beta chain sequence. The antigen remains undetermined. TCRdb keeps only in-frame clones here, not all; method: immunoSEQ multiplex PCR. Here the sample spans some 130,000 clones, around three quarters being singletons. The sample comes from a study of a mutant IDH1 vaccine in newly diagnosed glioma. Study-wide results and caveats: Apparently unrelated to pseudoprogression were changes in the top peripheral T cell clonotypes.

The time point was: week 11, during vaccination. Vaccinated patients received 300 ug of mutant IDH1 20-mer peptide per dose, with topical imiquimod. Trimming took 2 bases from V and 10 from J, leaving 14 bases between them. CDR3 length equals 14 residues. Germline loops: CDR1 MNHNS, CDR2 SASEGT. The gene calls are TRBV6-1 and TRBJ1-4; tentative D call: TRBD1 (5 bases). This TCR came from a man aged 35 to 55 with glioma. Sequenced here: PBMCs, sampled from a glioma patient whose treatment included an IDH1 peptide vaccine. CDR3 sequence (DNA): TGTGCCAGCAGTGAAAAGGTTGCTGGGGGAAAACTGTTTTTT. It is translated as CASSEKVAGGKLFF.